The 22 T cell receptor beta chains below come from one sample, sequenced in a study of blood T cell repertoires in COVID-19. Repertoires were generated with immunoSEQ multiplex PCR, while TCRdb's copy carries only in-frame clones and drops some. The sample consists of around 340,000 clones, approximately 86% of them appearing once. Material: peripheral blood. The receptors stem from a woman between 55 and 75 years old with COVID-19, enrolled during active disease.

The chain links TRBV6-5 to TRBJ1-5; the D gene is possibly TRBD1 (5 bases). CDR1 and CDR2 (germline): MNHEY, SVGAGI. The CDR3 sequence is 15 residues long. The V gene lost 8 bases and the J gene lost 2 bases, with 16 bases spanning the gap. The CDR3 reads CASVADSFGNQPQHF. CDR3 DNA sequence: TGTGCCAGCGTCGCCGACAGTTTTGGCAATCAGCCCCAGCATTTT.

The chain joins TRBV7-8 to TRBJ1-1; TRBD1 matches 7 bases. After removal of 2 bases from V and 7 bases from J, the junction contained 31 bases not matched to a gene. This CDR3 contains 22 residues. Germline V CDR1 and CDR2: SGHVS, FQNEAQ. The CDR3 sequence: CASSLPQRAAGTASGLEGEAFF. The CDR3 DNA follows: TGTGCCAGCAGCTTACCCCAACGTGCGGCAGGGACAGCCTCGGGATTAGAAGGTGAAGCTTTCTTT.

V usage is TRBV2 and J usage is TRBJ1-6; TRBD1 might be the D (5 bases). V was clipped by 0 bases and J by 5 bases, with 11 bases between them. In germline, CDR1 is SNHLY, CDR2 FYNNEI. The CDR3 runs to 16 residues. CDR3: CASSEAGRGNNSPLHF. The CDR3 nucleotides read TGTGCCAGCAGTGAAGCGGGAAGGGGAAATAATTCACCCCTCCACTTT.

The genes are TRBV4-3 and TRBJ1-2; the match to TRBD1 covers 7 bases. Germline V CDR1 and CDR2: LGHNA, YSLEER. With 0 bases clipped from V and 3 bases from J, the junction kept 4 bases outside the gene matches. The CDR3 has 15 residues. The DNA for the CDR3 is TGCGCCAGCAGCCAAGATGGGCAGGGGGACTATGGCTACACCTTC. It yields the protein CASSQDGQGDYGYTF.

This clone was observed once. The chain recombines TRBV6-4 with TRBJ1-3; the D is unclear. The CDR3 has 21 amino acids. Germline assignment: CDR1 MRHNA and CDR2 SNTAGT. V was pared by 1 base and J by 2 bases, with 27 bases between. The CDR3 coding sequence is TGTGCCAGCAGTGACTGGGCGAAGGCGGTGCGGGCGATACGGCCTGGAAACACCATATATTTT. It specifies CASSDWAKAVRAIRPGNTIYF.

The rearrangement uses TRBV18 and TRBJ2-5; a weak D match, TRBD1 (5 bases). Germline V CDR1 and CDR2: KGHSH, LQKENI. V was cut by 5 bases and J by 2 bases, with 15 bases left in between. CDR3 length: 15 residues. The CDR3: CASSTRAGAQETQYF. The CDR3 DNA follows: TGTGCCAGCTCAACCAGGGCAGGAGCTCAAGAGACCCAGTACTTC.

The V and J genes are TRBV30 and TRBJ2-4; no clear D. CDR1 GTSNPN and CDR2 SVGIG come from the germline V gene (reference sequence). Trimming removed 0 bases from V and 0 bases from J, with 6 bases in between. The CDR3 extends over 14 amino acids. The CDR3 loop reads CAWSVTLAKNIQYF. CDR3 coding DNA: TGTGCCTGGAGTGTAACTTTAGCCAAAAACATTCAGTACTTC.

This chain connects TRBV11-2 to TRBJ2-1; 7 positions match TRBD1. With V trimmed by 6 bases and J by 7 bases, 15 bases remained unmatched. The CDR3 covers 16 residues. Germline V gives CDR1 SGHAT, CDR2 FQNNGV. DNA for the CDR3: TGTGCCAGCAGACCAATACAGGGGCAAATAAGAAATGAGCAGTTCTTC. Protein product: CASRPIQGQIRNEQFF.

The rearrangement uses TRBV27 and TRBJ2-2; D call uncertain. Trimming cost V 7 bases and J 7 bases, with 13 bases left between them. The CDR3 extends over 13 amino acids. CDR1 MNHEY and CDR2 SMNVEV come from the germline V gene (reference sequence). CDR3 amino acids: CASTRMTNGELFF. As DNA, the CDR3 is TGTGCCAGCACCAGAATGACAAACGGGGAGCTGTTTTTT.

This chain uses TRBV30 with TRBJ2-7; maybe TRBD2 (6 bases). The CDR3 covers 13 residues. The V end lost 1 base, the J end lost 2 bases, and 9 bases lay between the germline ends. Per germline, CDR1 GTSNPN and CDR2 SVGIG (reference sequence). CDR3 sequence reads: CAWSEGGAYEQYF. In DNA form, the CDR3 reads TGTGCCTGGAGTGAAGGCGGGGCCTACGAGCAGTACTTC.

V and J are TRBV3-1 (or the pseudogene TRBV3-2) and TRBJ2-1; perhaps TRBD2 as D (7 bases). The germline V gene encodes CDR1 LGHDT and CDR2 YNNKEL (reference sequence). This CDR3 is built from 16 residues. Trimming left V 0 bases short and J 4 bases short, with 13 bases between. The CDR3 DNA follows: TGTGCCAGCAGCCAAGATACGCGGGGGCGGTACAATGAGCAGTTCTTC. Amino acids: CASSQDTRGRYNEQFF.

This clone was detected only a few times. The chain combines TRBV3-1 (or the pseudogene TRBV3-2) with TRBJ1-4; D unresolved. Germline V lookup: CDR1 LGHDT, CDR2 YNNKEL (reference sequence). Trimming left V 6 bases short and J 8 bases short, with 19 bases between. This CDR3 is 15 amino acids long. This CDR3 reads CASSDPSGPGEKLFF. The CDR3, as DNA: TGTGCCAGCAGTGATCCTTCTGGGCCTGGGGAAAAACTGTTTTTT.

The chain links TRBV7-9 to TRBJ2-1; D is perhaps TRBD1 (5 bases). V dropped 5 bases and J dropped 3 bases, with 14 bases sitting between them. CDR1 and CDR2 from the germline V gene are SEHNR and FQNEAQ (reference sequence). The CDR3 sequence is 15 residues long. The CDR3 bases are TGTGCCAGCAGCCCGCAGGGAACAATCTACAATGAGCAGTTCTTC. Translated: CASSPQGTIYNEQFF.

V gene TRBV27 combines with J gene TRBJ2-1; 13 nucleotides align to TRBD2. The CDR3 length is 15 residues. Looked up from germline, CDR1 is MNHEY and CDR2 is SMNVEV (reference sequence). J gave up 8 bases and V 5 bases, and 6 bases lay outside the gene matches. The CDR3 loop reads CASSPTSGGAHEQFF. DNA for the CDR3: TGTGCCAGCAGTCCTACTAGCGGGGGGGCCCATGAGCAGTTCTTC.

The J gene is TRBJ2-7, the V gene TRBV5-4, with 7 bases identical to TRBD2. Trimming removed 7 bases from V and 3 bases from J; junction bases left unmatched: 10. The CDR3 spans 14 residues. From germline, CDR1 is SGHNT and CDR2 YYREEE (reference sequence). The CDR3 DNA is TGTGCCAGCGGAACGAAAGCGGGATACTACGAGCAGTACTTC. Its protein is CASGTKAGYYEQYF.

The chain carries TRBV4-1 and TRBJ2-3; TRBD2 agrees at 9 bases. V shed 1 base, J shed 2 bases, and the junction held 10 bases outside the gene matches. CDR3 length: 18 residues. Germline V lookup: CDR1 MGHRA, CDR2 YSYEKL. CDR3 sequence reads: CASSQVGISGGFTDTQYF. As DNA, the CDR3 is TGCGCCAGCAGCCAAGTAGGAATTAGCGGGGGATTCACAGATACGCAGTATTTT.

The chain combines TRBV10-3 with TRBJ2-7, with 8 bases identical to TRBD2. This CDR3 contains 12 residues. V shed 10 bases and J 11 bases; nucleotides not matched to a gene: 13. Germline CDR1 ENHRY, CDR2 SYGVKD. CDR3 in DNA: TGTGCCACCTCGGACGGGGGGGCCCCTGAGTACTTC. This gives the protein CATSDGGAPEYF.

The sample holds a few counts of this clone. This chain's CDR3 is CASSPRQSSNTEAFF. The CDR3 bases are TGTGCCAGCAGCCCGCGACAGTCCTCGAACACTGAAGCTTTCTTT. The V and J genes are TRBV3-1 (or the pseudogene TRBV3-2) and TRBJ1-1; the D gene is possibly TRBD1 (5 bases). CDR1 and CDR2 (germline): LGHDT, YNNKEL (reference sequence). Trimming took 4 bases from V and 1 from J, leaving 13 bases between them. This CDR3 contains 15 residues.

About this clone itself: The junction departs from germline at one end; a sequencing error may be responsible. The V gene is TRBV5-4, the J gene TRBJ2-7, with TRBD1 identical over 7 bases. The germline V gene has CDR1 SGHNT and CDR2 YYREEE (reference sequence). The CDR3 consists of 14 residues. CDR3 sequence: CASSLGTGSSEQYF. The CDR3 DNA reads TGTGCCAGCAGCTTGGGGACAGGATCCTCCGAGCAGTACTTC.

The chain joins TRBV18 to TRBJ2-7; 9 bases fit TRBD1. Germline-derived CDR1 and CDR2 are KGHSH and LQKENI. J lost 5 bases, V lost 3 bases, and 5 bases had no gene match. This CDR3 is built from 14 residues. The CDR3 region is CASSPGTGGNEQYF. In DNA, the CDR3 is TGTGCCAGCTCACCGGGTACAGGGGGCAACGAGCAGTACTTC.

This clone came up many times. The V gene is TRBV7-9, the J gene TRBJ1-1; TRBD1 is a possible D gene (5 bases). From germline, CDR1 is SEHNR and CDR2 FQNEAQ (reference sequence). The CDR3 length is 16 residues. Trimming pared 5 bases from V and 2 bases from J, leaving 18 bases between. In DNA form, the CDR3 reads TGTGCCAGCAGCCCGAGCGGGGCAGGGCGAAACACTGAAGCTTTCTTT. Amino acid sequence: CASSPSGAGRNTEAFF.

The chain joins TRBV9 to TRBJ2-5; D perhaps matches TRBD2 (6 bases). Germline V gene lookup returns CDR1 SGDLS and CDR2 YYNGEE. With 3 bases removed from V and 1 base from J, the gap between germline ends came to 10 bases. This CDR3 has 14 residues. The CDR3 region is CASSAGLTQETQYF. CDR3 nucleotide sequence: TGTGCCAGCAGCGCGGGACTCACCCAAGAGACCCAGTACTTC.